The next 30 T cell receptor beta chains were all read from a single sample in a study of molecular identifiers for immune sequencing clone quantification. Via MiXCR, TCRdb re-called the PCR reads, giving one row per CDR3 protein. There are 300,000 to 400,000 distinct CDR3 sequences in the sample; around a fifth occur only once, and 0.75% to 0.85% lies in the top ten. What was sequenced was naive CD8+ T cells from blood, with Jurkat cell RNA spiked in. Sample subset: FACS-sorted CD8+CD4-CCR7+CD45RA+ naive T cells. These receptors all come from a human donor in good health. Some libraries in this study had Jurkat cell RNA spiked in.

The sample holds many counts of this clonotype. This chain joins TRBV5-6 and TRBJ2-1; D possibly corresponds to TRBD1 (6 bases). Germline V gene lookup returns CDR1 SGHDT and CDR2 YYEEEE. This CDR3 contains 15 residues. V lost 2 bases, J lost 2 bases, and 11 bases lay in between. The CDR3 here is CASSFGTNTYNEQFF. CDR3 DNA: TGTGCCAGCAGCTTCGGGACAAACACCTACAATGAGCAGTTCTTC.

Turning to this clonotype: This clone may be a read error of a much larger clone one base away. This chain connects TRBV24-1 to TRBJ2-4; TRBD1 aligns across 7 bases. V shed 4 bases and J 1 base; nucleotides not matched to a gene: 9. Germline CDR1 and CDR2: KGHDR and SFDVKD. This CDR3 has 17 amino acids. This CDR3 reads CATSDEGTAPAKNIQYF. For the CDR3, the DNA is TGTGCCACCAGTGACGAAGGGACAGCCCCGGCCAAAAACATTCAGTACTTC.

Many counts were recorded for this clonotype. This chain links TRBV7-9 with TRBJ2-1, with D maybe TRBD2 (7 bases). This CDR3 has 14 residues. The V gene lost 7 bases and the J gene lost 9 bases, with 19 bases spanning the gap. Per the germline V gene, CDR1 is SEHNR and CDR2 is FQNEAQ (reference sequence). CDR3 nucleotides: TGTGCCAGCAACGGAGAGGGGGGGTACGGTGAGCAGTTCTTC. Protein sequence: CASNGEGGYGEQFF.

The sample holds a few counts of this clonotype. This chain joins TRBV4-1 and TRBJ2-5; 12 positions match TRBD2. Germline V lookup: CDR1 MGHRA, CDR2 YSYEKL. V shed 4 bases and J 3 bases; nucleotides not matched to a gene: 15. CDR3 size: 19 residues. The CDR3 nucleotides are TGCGCCAGCAGCCGACAGACTAGCGGGGGAAGCCTAGGGGAAGAGACCCAGTACTTC. It translates to CASSRQTSGGSLGEETQYF.

CDR3 sequence: CASSQESRVYEQYF. The DNA of the CDR3 is TGCGCCAGCAGCCAAGAGAGCCGGGTTTACGAGCAGTACTTC. This chain joins TRBV4-3 and TRBJ2-7, with D unclear. Trimming took 0 bases from V and 4 from J, leaving 10 bases between them. Germline lookup yields CDR1 LGHNA and CDR2 YSLEER. The CDR3 has 14 residues.

This clonotype was observed many times. CDR3 loop: CASSVGHSGARQETQYF. The CDR3 nucleotides are TGTGCCAGCAGCGTAGGCCATAGCGGGGCCCGCCAAGAGACCCAGTACTTC. The chain uses TRBV9 and TRBJ2-5, with TRBD2 matching 8 bases. V dropped 0 bases and J dropped 1; count of bases not matched to a gene: 8. Germline loops: CDR1 SGDLS, CDR2 YYNGEE. This CDR3 region has 17 residues.

V usage is TRBV5-1 and J usage is TRBJ2-5; D could derive from TRBD1 or TRBD2 (5 bases each). Germline-derived CDR1 and CDR2 are SGHRS and YFSETQ. This CDR3 spans 16 amino acids. V lost 6 bases to trimming and J lost 13 bases, with 31 bases between them. The CDR3 DNA reads TGCGCCAGCATAGGTTGGGGTATGGGACCCAAAGGTTCACGGTACTTC. Protein sequence: CASIGWGMGPKGSRYF.

In regard to this clonotype: A read error may explain this, as a much larger clone is one base away. The rearrangement uses TRBV30 and TRBJ1-2; a possible D gene is TRBD1 (5 bases). Trimming left V 5 bases short and J 7 bases short, with 17 bases between. CDR3 length: 13 residues. CDR1 and CDR2 (germline): GTSNPN, SVGIG (reference sequence). CDR3 sequence: CAWGQGELGGYTF. DNA for the CDR3: TGTGCCTGGGGTCAGGGTGAACTTGGTGGCTACACCTTC. Based on the CDR3 plus reference TRBV30 and TRBJ1-2, the full variable domain is SQTIHQWPATLVQPVGSPLSLECTVEGTSNPNLYWYRQAAGRGLQLLFYSVGIGQISSEVPQNLSASRPQDRQFILSSKKLLLSDSGFYLCAWGQGELGGYTFGSGTRLTVV.

The chain combines TRBV7-9 with TRBJ1-1; D is undetermined. Germline V gene lookup returns CDR1 SEHNR and CDR2 FQNEAQ (reference sequence). This CDR3 has 14 amino acids. Between the trimmed V and J ends, which lost 6 bases and 1 base, there was a span of 12 bases. The CDR3 DNA follows: TGTGCCAGCAGGCCGATGACACCGAACACTGAAGCTTTCTTT. Protein product: CASRPMTPNTEAFF.

As concerns this clonotype: It may be a read error: a sequence one base away is much more abundant. Since no conserved phenylalanine or tryptophan closes the CDR3, a read error is the likely cause. The chain joins TRBV15 to TRBJ2-1, with 9 bases lining up with TRBD1. CDR3 length: 13 amino acids. Germline CDR1 is LNHNV and CDR2 is YYDKDF (reference sequence). J was trimmed by 7 bases and V by 5 bases; bases with no gene match: 3. The DNA of the CDR3 is TGTGCCACCAGCTCAGGGACAGGGAATGAGCAGTTCCTC. Its protein product is CATSSGTGNEQFL.

This clonotype turned up a few times. V usage is TRBV5-7 and J usage is TRBJ1-2; the D is unclear. TRBV5-7 has ORF status, its function being uncertain. V lost 4 bases and J lost 8, with 24 bases in between. The CDR3 covers 16 residues. The CDR3 protein is CASSRSVPDFLRGYTF. Written as DNA, the CDR3 is TGTGCCAGCAGCCGGTCGGTCCCGGACTTCCTACGGGGCTACACCTTC.

This clonotype was detected only a few times. V is TRBV4-3 and J is TRBJ2-7, with D uncertain. The V gene lost 2 bases and the J gene lost 0 bases, with 8 bases spanning the gap. The V gene's germline CDR1 is LGHNA and CDR2 YSLEER. This CDR3 comprises 14 residues. The CDR3 spells CASSQRGNSYEQYF. The CDR3 DNA follows: TGCGCCAGCAGCCAACGCGGAAACTCCTACGAGCAGTACTTC.

In the case of this clonotype: A read error may explain this, as a much larger clone is one base away. The rearrangement links TRBV6-6 to TRBJ2-3; D remains unclear. The V gene lost 6 bases and the J gene lost 4 bases, with 11 bases spanning the gap. The CDR3 spans 13 residues. CDR1 is MNHNY, CDR2 SVGAGI, per germline (reference sequence). DNA for the CDR3: TGTGCCAGCAGCCCTACGTCCTCAGATACGCAGTATTTT. Protein sequence: CASSPTSSDTQYF.

This clonotype was observed many times. The chain recombines TRBV6-1 with TRBJ2-5; no reliable D call. Germline CDR1 MNHNS, CDR2 SASEGT. V lost 8 bases and J 1 base, leaving 8 bases between the germline ends. This CDR3 is built from 12 residues. The CDR3 loop reads CASSVFQETQYF. The CDR3, as DNA: TGTGCCAGCTCAGTGTTCCAAGAGACCCAGTACTTC.

Comments on this clonotype: A read error is possible here, since a much larger clone lies one base away. The chain links TRBV16 to TRBJ2-5; no clear D gene. The CDR3 loop spans 15 amino acids. The germline V gene has CDR1 KGHSY and CDR2 FQNENV. CDR3: CASGQTHLLQETQYF. CDR3 in DNA: TGTGCCAGCGGCCAAACTCACCTACTCCAAGAGACCCAGTACTTC.

A remark on this clonotype: A read error may be the cause here, since a much bigger clone is one base away. V usage is TRBV29-1 and J usage is TRBJ1-1; D is ambiguous. CDR3 size: 11 residues. The germline CDR1 and CDR2 sequences are SQVTM and ANQGSEA. CDR3 coding DNA: TGCAGCGTTGAGAAGAACGCTGAAGCTTTCTTT. Protein: CSVEKNAEAFF.

This clonotype occurred many times. The chain recombines TRBV29-1 with TRBJ2-7; 10 nucleotides align to TRBD2. CDR3 length equals 14 residues. Germline V lookup: CDR1 SQVTM, CDR2 ANQGSEA. The V and J ends lost 6 bases and 4 bases, in that order; junction bases with no gene match: 9. CDR3 region: CSVVTAGLAYEQYF. CDR3 nucleotides: TGCAGCGTCGTCACGGCGGGACTAGCGTACGAGCAGTACTTC.

This clonotype was counted between two and nine times. The chain recombines TRBV4-3 with TRBJ2-3; D is perhaps TRBD2 (5 bases). The germline V gene encodes CDR1 LGHNA and CDR2 YSLEER. The CDR3 totals 14 residues. V was clipped by 6 bases and J by 5 bases, with 15 bases between them. CDR3 nucleotide sequence: TGCGCCAGCAGTCTCGGGGAAGGTGTAGATACGCAGTATTTT. As protein: CASSLGEGVDTQYF.

This clonotype occurred many times. The genes are TRBV20-1 and TRBJ2-7, with 7 bases aligning to TRBD1. Germline V gene lookup returns CDR1 DFQATT and CDR2 SNEGSKA (reference sequence). V dropped 1 base and J dropped 11; count of bases not matched to a gene: 14. This CDR3 has 14 amino acids. As DNA, the CDR3 is TGCAGTGCTAGAGGGTGGGACAGCCGGGACCCCGAGTACTTC. Translation gives CSARGWDSRDPEYF.

This clonotype was seen ten or more times. The V gene is TRBV7-6, the J gene TRBJ2-7; TRBD2 might be the D (5 bases). Germline loops: CDR1 SGHVS, CDR2 FNYEAQ. This CDR3 contains 15 residues. V was trimmed by 1 base and J by 2 bases, leaving 12 bases between them. The chain's CDR3 is CASSLEAEGAYEQYF. The CDR3 region has the DNA TGTGCCAGCAGCTTAGAGGCAGAGGGAGCCTACGAGCAGTACTTC. Using reference TRBV7-6 and TRBJ2-7 for the parts outside the CDR3, the full variable domain is GAGVSQSPRYKVTKRGQDVALRCDPISGHVSLYWYRQALGQGPEFLTYFNYEAQQDKSGLPNDRFSAERPEGSISTLTIQRTEQRDSAMYRCASSLEAEGAYEQYFGPGTRLTVT.

A note on this clonotype: The CDR3 does not close with the conserved phenylalanine or tryptophan, likely indicating a read error. This chain connects TRBV12-3 or TRBV12-4 to TRBJ2-7; tentative D call: TRBD1 (5 bases). This CDR3 comprises 16 residues. Deletions cut 6 bases from V and 6 bases from J, with 24 bases between. The CDR3 reads CASSPAGHLQKGEQYL. As DNA, the CDR3 is TGTGCCAGCAGCCCCGCTGGACACCTCCAAAAGGGCGAGCAGTACCTC.

This clonotype was seen ten or more times. The V call is TRBV9, the J call TRBJ1-1; no clear D. Germline V gene data show CDR1 as SGDLS and CDR2 as YYNGEE. CDR3 length equals 13 residues. Trimming pared 0 bases from V and 5 bases from J, leaving 8 bases between. The CDR3 here is CASSVVQRTEAFF. CDR3 sequence (DNA): TGTGCCAGCAGCGTAGTACAGAGGACTGAAGCTTTCTTT.

This clonotype was found many times. CDR3 sequence: CASSLWGTGISIQYF. DNA of the CDR3: TGTGCCAGCAGCTTGTGGGGGACAGGGATTTCCATTCAGTACTTC. This chain connects TRBV5-6 to TRBJ2-4, with 9 bases identical to TRBD1. The V segment lost 1 base and the J segment 9 bases; nucleotides outside the gene matches: 8. The CDR3 runs to 15 residues. The germline V gene has CDR1 SGHDT and CDR2 YYEEEE.

This clonotype was seen ten or more times. The CDR3 nucleotides are TGCAGCGTTGATCCACAGGGGGCGAGCACAGATACGCAGTATTTT. This sequence encodes CSVDPQGASTDTQYF. V gene TRBV29-1 combines with J gene TRBJ2-3; 9 bases are a match to TRBD1. The J segment lost 0 bases and the V segment lost 3 bases, leaving 4 bases of the junction unmatched. The CDR3 has 15 residues. Germline assignment: CDR1 SQVTM and CDR2 ANQGSEA.

The chain couples TRBV11-2 to TRBJ2-3; D unresolved. Germline assignment: CDR1 SGHAT and CDR2 FQNNGV. This CDR3 is 15 amino acids long. The germline V and J ends were trimmed by 0 bases and 1 base, with 8 bases remaining between them. The CDR3 sequence is CASSLDIGGTDTQYF. The DNA of the CDR3 is TGTGCCAGCAGCTTAGATATAGGCGGCACAGATACGCAGTATTTT. The variable domain in full, with the rest retrieved from reference TRBV11-2 and TRBJ2-3, is EAGVAQSPRYKIIEKRQSVAFWCNPISGHATLYWYQQILGQGPKLLIQFQNNGVVDDSQLPKDRFSAERLKGVDSTLKIQPAKLEDSAVYLCASSLDIGGTDTQYFGPGTRLTVL.

This clonotype appeared a few times. The gene calls are TRBV5-4 and TRBJ2-5; D not resolved. Germline CDR1 is SGHNT and CDR2 is YYREEE (reference sequence). There are 15 residues in the CDR3. Trimming pared 3 bases from V and 1 base from J, leaving 13 bases between. Here the CDR3 DNA reads TGTGCCAGCAGCTCGTTAGTGGAAGCCCAAGAGACCCAGTACTTC. This codes for CASSSLVEAQETQYF.

This clonotype was counted at least ten times. V is TRBV7-9 and J is TRBJ2-7, with 9 bases aligning to TRBD1. The CDR3 loop spans 13 amino acids. The germline V gene encodes CDR1 SEHNR and CDR2 FQNEAQ (reference sequence). The V gene end was trimmed by 4 bases and the J gene end by 11 bases; junction bases not matched to a gene: 9. CDR3 residues: CASSSPGQGTEYF. The CDR3 DNA reads as TGTGCCAGCAGCTCACCTGGACAGGGGACGGAGTACTTC.

This clonotype appeared a few times. This chain joins TRBV14 and TRBJ2-3; no clear D. Per germline, CDR1 SGHDN and CDR2 FVKESK. Trimming removed 1 base at V and 3 bases at J, with 8 bases between. This CDR3 contains 14 residues. DNA of the CDR3: TGTGCCAGCAGCCAAGGACCCGGGACAGATACGCAGTATTTT. Amino acids: CASSQGPGTDTQYF. Variable domain in full (rest from reference TRBV14 and TRBJ2-3): EAGVTQFPSHSVIEKGQTVTLRCDPISGHDNLYWYRRVMGKEIKFLLHFVKESKQDESGMPNNRFLAERTGGTYSTLKVQPAELEDSGVYFCASSQGPGTDTQYFGPGTRLTVL.

The rearrangement joins TRBV30 to TRBJ2-4; D gene uncertain. The germline CDR1 and CDR2 sequences are GTSNPN and SVGIG (reference sequence). V gave up 0 bases and J gave up 1 base, with 19 bases separating them. The CDR3 is made up of 18 amino acids. The CDR3 spells CAWSVLNPQQWAKNIQYF. CDR3 DNA sequence: TGTGCCTGGAGTGTACTAAATCCCCAACAATGGGCCAAAAACATTCAGTACTTC.

Regarding this clonotype: It may be a read error: a sequence one base away is much more abundant. The chain links TRBV14 to TRBJ2-6, with D maybe TRBD2 (6 bases). CDR3 length equals 13 residues. CDR1 SGHDN and CDR2 FVKESK come from the germline V gene. The CDR3 here is CASSQGGANVLAF. The CDR3 DNA is TGTGCCAGCAGCCAAGGCGGGGCCAACGTCCTGGCTTTC.